The 2 T cell receptor beta chains reported below all come from one sample, sequenced in a study of blood T cells in healthy people across ages. With a J-beta primer mix and a sample-barcoded 5' primer, a second PCR ran roughly 6 to 12 cycles. TCRdb re-called the 5' RACE reads through MiXCR, storing one row per CDR3 protein. The repertoire holds 1.5 million to 2 million distinct CDR3 sequences, with less than 50% as singletons. Sequencing was carried out using blood. These receptors all stem from a woman aged 40-49 years in good health.

The chain employs TRBV27 and TRBJ2-5, with D maybe TRBD1 (5 bases). V was shortened by 4 bases and J by 2 bases, with 14 bases between the two germline ends. Per the germline V gene, CDR1 is MNHEY and CDR2 is SMNVEV (reference sequence). This CDR3 region has 15 residues. CDR3 sequence (DNA): TGTGCCAGCAGTTCGTCGGCCAACAGGCAAGAGACCCAGTACTTC. Encoded protein: CASSSSANRQETQYF.

The V and J genes are TRBV5-4 and TRBJ2-5; 7 bases are a match to TRBD1. Germline CDR1 SGHNT, CDR2 YYREEE (reference sequence). The CDR3 has 15 amino acids. Losses at the gene ends were 3 bases for V and 4 bases for J; bases not matched to a gene: 9. The CDR3 loop is CASSSDRDSRETQYF. The DNA of the CDR3 is TGTGCCAGCAGCTCCGACCGGGACAGTAGAGAGACCCAGTACTTC.